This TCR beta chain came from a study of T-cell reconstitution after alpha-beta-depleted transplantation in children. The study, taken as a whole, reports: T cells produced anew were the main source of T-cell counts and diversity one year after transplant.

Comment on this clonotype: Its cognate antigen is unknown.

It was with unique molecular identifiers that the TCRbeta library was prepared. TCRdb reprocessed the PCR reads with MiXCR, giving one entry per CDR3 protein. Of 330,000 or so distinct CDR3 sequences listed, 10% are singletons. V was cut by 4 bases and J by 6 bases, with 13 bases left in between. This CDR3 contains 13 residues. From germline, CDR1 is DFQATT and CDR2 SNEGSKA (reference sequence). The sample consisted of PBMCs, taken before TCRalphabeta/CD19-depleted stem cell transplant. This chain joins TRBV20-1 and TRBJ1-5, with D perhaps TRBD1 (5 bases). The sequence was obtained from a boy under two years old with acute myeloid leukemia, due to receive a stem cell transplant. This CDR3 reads CSATPPGTQPQHF. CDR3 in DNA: TGCAGTGCTACCCCCCCAGGGACTCAGCCCCAGCATTTT.